This T cell receptor beta chain is drawn from a study of shared clonotypes between healthy human individuals (dated by TCRdb to about 2020). In the study overall: A few men and two women, aged 18 to 49 years, made up the cohort. For each donor, CD4 naive and CD4 memory were each given three plates, CD8 naive was given two plates, and CD8 memory was given one plate. To estimate repertoire size and how much clonotypes are shared between individuals, the study performed deep sequencing of blood TCR repertoires from roughly five healthy adults. Different laboratories and diverse techniques were used to prepare libraries and sequence TCR repertoires, to increase sequencing depth and limit assay-specific biases. Between about 0.85 and 9.5 billion PBMCs per donor were obtained by leukapheresis.

TCR CDR3 regions were amplified from genomic DNA by multiplex PCR using the deep immunoSEQ assay. Genomic DNA extracted from each cell subset was distributed evenly over all wells of several immunoSEQ 96-well plates, and each plate served as one replicate. Each replicate PCR for sorted subsets received around 0.2 ug genomic DNA, equal to roughly 29,000 T cell genomes. Purified libraries were quantified with a Qubit 3.0 fluorometer, sized on a Bioanalyzer 2100, and re-quantified with the KAPA Library Quantification kit. Every immunoSEQ 96-well plate was sequenced on a dedicated single-read 150-cycle Illumina NextSeq 550 flow cell. The authors' pipeline ran thus. Because only junctional sequences without quality scores were contained in the immunoSEQ output, filtering matching that applied to full-length reads could not be performed. To assign V/J genes and CDR3, sequences were annotated using PyIR, a Python wrapper for IgBLAST v1.9, with IMGT germline references. Any read was removed if the V/J assignment was weak (E-value above 1e-6), the CDR3 was missing, or the read contained stop codons, out-of-frame junctions, or ambiguous translated residues. V3J clonotypes were defined by identical inferred V gene, J gene, and CDR3 amino acid sequence. Percentage overlap between repertoires was computed as shared unique clonotypes divided by the size of the smaller repertoire. RTK rarefaction, the Chao1 estimator, and Recon v2.1 estimates of unobserved clonotypes were used to assess repertoire richness. OLGA was used to compute generation probabilities for all TCRbeta clonotypes that the gDNA method yielded from several donors. The immuneACCESS repertoire file appears here via TCRdb, limited to in-frame rearrangements. These files lack a portion of the clones; in checked studies, under half of the deficit traces to unresolved V genes, and the cause of the others is not known. The D gene and trimming were derived from the DNA, and the V and J assignments and clone size from that table. This sample is represented by 550,000 to 750,000 clones; 92% of them were singletons. Jointly, the top ten make up more than 20% of the sample.

About this clone: The antigen this receptor binds is unknown. No base quality values were provided; no much bigger clone lies one nucleotide off.

CDR1 and CDR2 (MNHEY, SMNVEV) derive from the germline V gene (reference sequence). Trimming at the junction amounts to 6 bases on V and 4 bases on J, and the germline ends lie 13 bases apart. The CDR3 goes from the cysteine to the phenylalanine over 13 residues. Just CDR3 DNA is preserved here, 39 bases in frame from base 1. For the CD8 naive samples, CD45RO-negative cells were positively selected for CCR7, yielding a CD45RA+CCR7+ population from which TemRA cells were excluded. The donors were healthy, HIV-negative adults who had no recently reported acute infections or vaccinations. All donors were Caucasian adults living in Nashville, Tennessee, USA. Blood was collected by leukapheresis, and PBMCs were isolated by Ficoll-Histopaque density gradient centrifugation and then cryopreserved in liquid nitrogen vapor phase. Purity and quantity of every magnetically sorted T cell population were checked by analytical flow cytometry. Genomic DNA was isolated from every sorted fraction and measured by UV absorbance on a Nanodrop 2000c.

Study-wide conclusions, independent of this receptor: The genetic and exposure-history diversity represented was limited by the small number of donors. Larger estimated clonotype richness was generally found for naive subsets than for memory subsets. Based on pairwise subsampling, the degree of clonotype sharing among donors was expected to be affected by sequencing depth. Sampling was restricted to blood, and TCR repertoires in tissues likely differ from the TCR repertoires found in blood. Even with the large sequencing depth, rarefaction of the sorted-subset datasets indicated that sequencing was incomplete. Compared with non-shared clonotypes, clonotypes shared by all four sorted-subset donors had higher generation probabilities. Sharing across a few donors was observed for around 4.8% of naive CD4, less than 4% of naive CD8, about 2.3% of memory CD4, and roughly 0.4% of memory CD8 clonotypes.

The sequence derives from a man aged 25 to 40 in good health. The V and J genes are TRBV27 and TRBJ2-7; the D gene cannot be named for sure. Source material: naive CD8+ T cells sorted from blood. Interpreted using the paper, the cell subset or site label stands for: CD45RA+CCR7+. The CDR3 protein sequence reads: CASRPGERYEQYF. In nucleotide form, the sequence is TGTGCCAGCAGGCCAGGAGAACGATACGAGCAGTACTTC.